A single sample is the source of the 19 T cell receptor beta chains below, sequenced in a study of shared clonotypes between healthy human individuals. Sequenced by immunoSEQ multiplex PCR; TCRdb stores in-frame clones only, minus some. Of more than 150,000 clones in the sample, about 66% were seen once. The sequencing input was memory CD4+ T cells sorted from blood. Subset reported: CD45RA-negative fraction. The source is a man aged 25-45 years in good health.

J is TRBJ1-4 and V is TRBV5-1; maybe TRBD1 (6 bases). The CDR3 sequence is 15 residues long. CDR1 is SGHRS and CDR2 is YFSETQ in the germline V gene. Trimming removed 4 bases from V and 3 bases from J, with 13 bases in between. The CDR3 sequence: CASSNPQGPNEKLFF. The CDR3 DNA is TGCGCCAGCAGCAATCCACAGGGCCCTAATGAAAAACTGTTTTTT.

This clone was observed a handful of times. The CDR3 DNA reads as TGTGCCAGCGAGGGACAGGGGTTTGGCGAGCAGTACTTC. This gives the protein CASEGQGFGEQYF. V is TRBV2 and J is TRBJ2-7; the match to TRBD1 covers 10 bases. The CDR3 extends over 13 amino acids. The ends lost 8 bases at V and 6 bases at J; junction bases unmatched: 7. The V gene's germline CDR1 is SNHLY and CDR2 FYNNEI.

The chain joins TRBV4-3 to TRBJ2-3; D is possibly TRBD1 or TRBD2 (5 bases each). CDR1 is LGHNA, CDR2 YSLEER, per germline. This CDR3 comprises 14 residues. V lost 0 bases and J 3 bases, leaving 7 bases between the germline ends. CDR3 coding DNA: TGCGCCAGCAGCCAAGAGGGACCTACAGATACGCAGTATTTT. Translation: CASSQEGPTDTQYF.

CDR3 in DNA: TGTGCCAGCTCACTTTATCCGAAAACATACAATGAGCAGTTCTTC. Its protein product is CASSLYPKTYNEQFF. This chain connects TRBV18 to TRBJ2-1; unclear D gene. The germline CDR1 and CDR2 sequences are KGHSH and LQKENI. Trimming left V 4 bases short and J 4 bases short, with 14 bases between. The CDR3 length is 15 residues.

Regarding this clone: The sample carries other DNA sequences with the same CDR3. Here the CDR3 DNA reads TGTGCCAGCAGCTTAAGAAGGGGCACTGAAGCTTTCTTT. This encodes CASSLRRGTEAFF. The chain joins TRBV7-2 to TRBJ1-1; TRBD1 might be the D (5 bases). The V and J ends lost 2 bases and 4 bases respectively, with 8 bases between them. CDR1 is SGHTA and CDR2 is FQGNSA in the germline V gene. The CDR3 runs 13 residues.

J is TRBJ2-3 and V is TRBV19; no definite D call. Trimming pared 4 bases from V and 2 bases from J, leaving 4 bases between. The CDR3 sequence is 12 residues long. Germline loops: CDR1 LNHDA, CDR2 SQIVND (reference sequence). Here the CDR3 reads CASSRDTDTQYF. The CDR3 DNA reads TGTGCCAGTAGTAGGGACACAGATACGCAGTATTTT.

The chain has TRBV11-2 and TRBJ2-1; D is ambiguous. The V end was cut by 5 bases, the J end by 9 bases, with 11 bases between. The CDR3 runs to 12 residues. In germline, CDR1 is SGHAT, CDR2 FQNNGV. The CDR3 reads CASSLYSSEQFF. CDR3 in DNA: TGTGCCAGCAGCCTCTATAGTTCTGAGCAGTTCTTC. Full variable domain (missing parts from reference TRBV11-2 and TRBJ2-1): EAGVAQSPRYKIIEKRQSVAFWCNPISGHATLYWYQQILGQGPKLLIQFQNNGVVDDSQLPKDRFSAERLKGVDSTLKIQPAKLEDSAVYLCASSLYSSEQFFGPGTRLTVL.

The chain links TRBV14 to TRBJ2-1; tentatively, D is TRBD1 (6 bases). With 1 base removed from V and 5 bases from J, the gap between germline ends came to 15 bases. Germline CDR1 reads SGHDN; CDR2 reads FVKESK. This CDR3 region has 16 residues. This CDR3 reads CASSQGKIWTDNEQFF. CDR3 sequence (DNA): TGTGCCAGCAGCCAAGGCAAGATCTGGACAGACAATGAGCAGTTCTTC.

This clone came up a few times. The chain is built from TRBV18 and TRBJ2-7; 11 nucleotides agree with TRBD2. J gave up 2 bases and V 0 bases, and 0 bases lay outside the gene matches. The length of the CDR3 is 15 residues. Germline V gene sequence: CDR1 KGHSH, CDR2 LQKENI. CDR3 region: CASSPPTSGTYEQYF. Here the CDR3 DNA reads TGTGCCAGCTCACCACCGACTAGCGGGACCTACGAGCAGTACTTC. Full variable domain (missing parts from reference TRBV18 and TRBJ2-7): NAGVMQNPRHLVRRRGQEARLRCSPMKGHSHVYWYRQLPEEGLKFMVYLQKENIIDESGMPKERFSAEFPKEGPSILRIQQVVRGDSAAYFCASSPPTSGTYEQYFGPGTRLTVT.

This clone was seen more than once but under ten times. The V call is TRBV5-1, the J call TRBJ1-1, with D possibly being TRBD1 (5 bases). Germline CDR1 is SGHRS and CDR2 is YFSETQ. CDR3 size: 13 residues. Between the trimmed V and J ends, which lost 1 base and 8 bases, there was a span of 12 bases. The DNA of the CDR3 is TGCGCCAGCAGCTTGTCTGTTAAGGGGGAAGCTTTCTTT. It is translated as CASSLSVKGEAFF. Using reference TRBV5-1 and TRBJ1-1 for the parts outside the CDR3, the full variable domain is KAGVTQTPRYLIKTRGQQVTLSCSPISGHRSVSWYQQTPGQGLQFLFEYFSETQRNKGNFPGRFSGRQFSNSRSEMNVSTLELGDSALYLCASSLSVKGEAFFGQGTRLTVV.

This rearrangement joins TRBV7-2 to TRBJ2-7; 7 bases are a match to TRBD2. The CDR3 spans 14 residues. Trimming at V came to 5 bases and at J to 1 base, leaving 5 bases not matched to a gene. Germline CDR1 SGHTA, CDR2 FQGNSA. Here the CDR3 DNA reads TGTGCCAGCAGCCACGGGCGGGAGTCCTACGAGCAGTACTTC. It specifies CASSHGRESYEQYF.

With regard to this clone: The same CDR3 arises from other DNA sequences in this sample as well. The CDR3 spells CASSLQGYEQYF. For the CDR3, the DNA is TGTGCCAGCAGTCTACAGGGTTACGAGCAGTACTTC. The chain joins TRBV6-5 to TRBJ2-7; the D gene is possibly TRBD1 (6 bases). Germline V CDR1 and CDR2: MNHEY, SVGAGI. The CDR3 runs 12 residues. V was trimmed by 5 bases and J by 4 bases, leaving 9 bases between them.

The rearrangement joins TRBV5-6 to TRBJ1-3, with D hard to call. V was shortened by 0 bases and J by 3 bases, with 10 bases between the two germline ends. The CDR3 covers 15 residues. Germline loops: CDR1 SGHDT, CDR2 YYEEEE. CDR3 sequence reads: CASSLVGSGGNTIYF. The CDR3 DNA sequence: TGTGCCAGCAGCTTGGTAGGGTCAGGTGGAAACACCATATATTTT. Filled out from reference TRBV5-6 and TRBJ1-3, the complete variable domain reads DAGVTQSPTHLIKTRGQQVTLRCSPKSGHDTVSWYQQALGQGPQFIFQYYEEEERQRGNFPDRFSGHQFPNYSSELNVNALLLGDSALYLCASSLVGSGGNTIYFGEGSWLTVV.

This chain uses TRBV5-4 with TRBJ2-2; no clear D. CDR3 size: 15 residues. The germline gives CDR1 SGHNT, CDR2 YYREEE (reference sequence). Deletions cut 2 bases from V and 2 bases from J, with 10 bases between. The CDR3 coding sequence is TGTGCCAGCAGCTTCGGCGTCCGAAACACCGGGGAGCTGTTTTTT. It codes for CASSFGVRNTGELFF.

The genes are TRBV6-5 and TRBJ2-2, with unresolved D. CDR1 is MNHEY and CDR2 is SVGAGI in the germline V gene. Trimming stripped 0 bases from V and 7 bases from J, with 3 bases between. This CDR3 spans 12 amino acids. The CDR3 DNA reads TGTGCCAGCAGTTACTCGATCGGGGAGCTGTTTTTT. Its translation: CASSYSIGELFF.

The J gene is TRBJ2-1, the V gene TRBV11-2; D is uncertain. Trimming stripped 3 bases from V and 6 bases from J, with 9 bases between. CDR1 and CDR2 (germline): SGHAT, FQNNGV. The CDR3 sequence is 13 residues long. The CDR3 protein is CASSFAYVNEQFF. CDR3 DNA: TGTGCCAGCAGCTTCGCTTATGTCAATGAGCAGTTCTTC.

About this clone itself: A far bigger clonotype differs at one base, so this is likely a read error. The chain carries TRBV7-8 and TRBJ2-3; no clear D. Germline CDR1 is SGHVS and CDR2 is FQNEAQ. Trimming took 5 bases from V and 2 from J, leaving 2 bases between them. This CDR3 is built from 11 residues. CDR3 loop: CASSHTDTQYF. The DNA of the CDR3 is TGTGCCAGCAGCCACACAGATACGCAGTATTTT.

The chain couples TRBV5-6 to TRBJ2-3, with 7 bases lining up with TRBD1. V was clipped by 1 base and J by 4 bases; unmatched bases: 9. Germline V gene sequence: CDR1 SGHDT, CDR2 YYEEEE. CDR3 length: 16 amino acids. The CDR3 coding sequence is TGTGCCAGCAGCTTGTTTGGACAGGCCCTTTCAGATACGCAGTATTTT. Translated: CASSLFGQALSDTQYF.

The V gene is TRBV2, the J gene TRBJ2-5, with D hard to call. Deletions cut 1 base from V and 5 bases from J, with 14 bases between. Germline V gene lookup returns CDR1 SNHLY and CDR2 FYNNEI. The CDR3 sequence is 15 residues long. The DNA for the CDR3 is TGTGCCAGCAGTGAAGAGTCCGGGCCAAGTGAGACCCAGTACTTC. It is translated as CASSEESGPSETQYF.